The 15 T cell receptor beta chains below were found in one sample sequenced in a study of cytomegalovirus exposure and HLA in healthy donors. Clones were sequenced by immunoSEQ multiplex PCR, and TCRdb holds only the in-frame ones, with some missing. The table has tens of thousands of clones, approximately 92% seen once. The specimen was PBMCs. The receptors shown here come from a young man in good health and CMV-seropositive.

V gene TRBV15 combines with J gene TRBJ2-7; 13 bases agree with TRBD2. CDR3 length: 17 residues. The germline gives CDR1 LNHNV, CDR2 YYDKDF (reference sequence). V shed 1 base and J 2 bases; nucleotides not matched to a gene: 5. The CDR3 sequence is CATSRARTSGGTYEQYF. The CDR3 nucleotides are TGTGCCACCAGCAGAGCCCGGACTAGCGGGGGAACCTACGAGCAGTACTTC.

The J gene is TRBJ2-5, the V gene TRBV19; 11 nucleotides line up with TRBD2. The length of the CDR3 is 17 residues. After removal of 3 bases from V and 1 base from J, the junction contained 7 bases not matched to a gene. Germline V lookup: CDR1 LNHDA, CDR2 SQIVND (reference sequence). This CDR3 is CASSIAGTSGLQETQYF. CDR3 coding DNA: TGTGCCAGTAGTATCGCCGGGACTAGCGGACTCCAAGAGACCCAGTACTTC.

The CDR3 sequence is CASSLPRGRGQDTEAFF. For the CDR3, the DNA is TGTGCCAGCAGCCTCCCGCGCGGCAGGGGGCAGGACACTGAAGCTTTCTTT. This chain connects TRBV7-9 to TRBJ1-1; the match to TRBD1 covers 8 bases. This CDR3 spans 17 amino acids. CDR1 SEHNR and CDR2 FQNEAQ come from the germline V gene (reference sequence). The V gene end was trimmed by 5 bases and the J gene end by 3 bases; junction bases not matched to a gene: 14.

The chain carries TRBV27 and TRBJ2-5, with 9 bases aligning to TRBD1. V lost 4 bases, J lost 1 base, and 7 bases stayed unmatched. The CDR3 extends over 16 amino acids. Per the germline V gene, CDR1 is MNHEY and CDR2 is SMNVEV (reference sequence). In nucleotides, the CDR3 is TGTGCCAGCAGTTCCCCGGGACAGGGTTTCCAAGAGACCCAGTACTTC. It encodes CASSSPGQGFQETQYF.

The sample holds one count of this clone. CDR3 loop: CSVERPRGGTDTQYF. As DNA, the CDR3 is TGCAGCGTTGAGAGGCCAAGGGGGGGGACAGATACGCAGTATTTT. The chain joins TRBV29-1 to TRBJ2-3, with D possibly TRBD2 on 7 matching bases. The ends were cut back, 3 bases at V and 3 bases at J, with 16 bases in the middle. The CDR3 spans 15 residues. Germline CDR1 reads SQVTM; CDR2 reads ANQGSEA.

V is TRBV18 and J is TRBJ2-3; 12 nucleotides match TRBD1. Germline CDR1 reads KGHSH; CDR2 reads LQKENI. The CDR3 spans 16 residues. Losses at the gene ends were 5 bases for V and 5 bases for J; bases not matched to a gene: 8. CDR3 coding DNA: TGTGCCAGCTCATGGGGACAGGGGGCAGGTGGAGATACGCAGTATTTT. It is translated as CASSWGQGAGGDTQYF.

This chain connects TRBV5-1 to TRBJ2-4; TRBD1 might be the D (6 bases). The ends were cut back, 0 bases at V and 8 bases at J, with 12 bases in the middle. This CDR3 contains 14 residues. Germline loops: CDR1 SGHRS, CDR2 YFSETQ. CDR3 coding DNA: TGCGCCAGCAGCTTGGGACAGGATTTAGACATTCAGTACTTC. Translation gives CASSLGQDLDIQYF.

The chain is built from TRBV28 and TRBJ2-7; TRBD2 is a possible D gene (5 bases). This CDR3 comprises 11 residues. Germline V gene data show CDR1 as MDHEN and CDR2 as SYDVKM. V gave up 7 bases and J gave up 5 bases, with 9 bases separating them. The CDR3 is CASTYGDEQYF. CDR3 DNA sequence: TGTGCCAGCACCTACGGGGACGAGCAGTACTTC. Looking up the rest from reference TRBV28 and TRBJ2-7 gives the full variable domain: DVKVTQSSRYLVKRTGEKVFLECVQDMDHENMFWYRQDPGLGLRLIYFSYDVKMKEKGDIPEGYSVSREKKERFSLILESASTNQTSMYLCASTYGDEQYFGPGTRLTVT.

V and J are TRBV29-1 and TRBJ1-5; no reliable D call. V dropped 6 bases and J dropped 1 base, with 7 bases sitting between them. CDR1 is SQVTM, CDR2 ANQGSEA, per germline. The CDR3 contains 12 residues. This chain's CDR3 is CSVGVSNQPQHF. CDR3 sequence (DNA): TGCAGCGTCGGGGTGAGCAATCAGCCCCAGCATTTT.

This clone has just one count. The rearrangement uses TRBV5-1 and TRBJ2-3, with D perhaps matching TRBD1 (6 bases). CDR3 size: 15 residues. Germline V gene data show CDR1 as SGHRS and CDR2 as YFSETQ. V was clipped by 7 bases and J by 5 bases, with 20 bases between them. The CDR3 sequence is CASAITGRGGDTQYF. The CDR3 nucleotides read TGCGCCAGCGCTATTACGGGTCGAGGGGGAGATACGCAGTATTTT. The full variable domain, in which reference TRBV5-1 and TRBJ2-3 provide the parts outside the CDR3, is KAGVTQTPRYLIKTRGQQVTLSCSPISGHRSVSWYQQTPGQGLQFLFEYFSETQRNKGNFPGRFSGRQFSNSRSEMNVSTLELGDSALYLCASAITGRGGDTQYFGPGTRLTVL.

V and J are TRBV7-3 and TRBJ2-5; TRBD2 matches 12 bases. Germline loops: CDR1 SGHTA, CDR2 FQGTGA. V gave up 5 bases and J gave up 2 bases; unmatched junction bases: 12. The CDR3 extends over 18 amino acids. This chain's CDR3 is CASSLYHAGLAGQETQYF. CDR3 DNA sequence: TGTGCCAGCAGCCTTTACCACGCCGGACTAGCGGGACAAGAGACCCAGTACTTC.

The chain joins TRBV7-9 to TRBJ1-5, with D hard to call. This CDR3 has 14 amino acids. V was clipped by 5 bases and J by 3 bases, with 11 bases between them. The germline CDR1 and CDR2 sequences are SEHNR and FQNEAQ (reference sequence). In DNA form, the CDR3 reads TGTGCCAGCAGCCCCCGTTGGCTCAATCAGCCCCAGCATTTT. Encoded protein: CASSPRWLNQPQHF. The whole variable domain, filled in from reference TRBV7-9 and TRBJ1-5, reads DTGVSQNPRHKITKRGQNVTFRCDPISEHNRLYWYRQTLGQGPEFLTYFQNEAQLEKSRLLSDRFSAERPKGSFSTLEIQRTEQGDSAMYLCASSPRWLNQPQHFGDGTRLSIL.

The chain employs TRBV25-1 and TRBJ2-7, with TRBD1 matching 7 bases. There are 14 residues in the CDR3. V lost 4 bases, J lost 0 bases, and 3 bases stayed unmatched. CDR1 and CDR2 from the germline V gene are MGHDK and SYGVNS. CDR3 coding DNA: TGTGCCAGCAGTGTCACAGGGGTCTCCTACGAGCAGTACTTC. It translates to CASSVTGVSYEQYF.

This clone was recorded once. J is TRBJ2-1 and V is TRBV5-1; 9 nucleotides line up with TRBD2. The CDR3 totals 17 residues. From germline, CDR1 is SGHRS and CDR2 YFSETQ. V was clipped by 4 bases and J by 7 bases; unmatched bases: 15. In DNA, the CDR3 is TGCGCCAGCAGCCAAACTAGCGGGTGGGTAGGAGAGAATGAGCAGTTCTTC. As protein: CASSQTSGWVGENEQFF.

The chain employs TRBV28 and TRBJ2-1, with D possibly matching TRBD2 (5 bases). The V and J ends lost 8 bases and 6 bases respectively, with 23 bases between them. Germline CDR1 is MDHEN and CDR2 is SYDVKM. This CDR3 comprises 16 residues. CDR3 sequence: CASEERSLASTNEQFF. The CDR3 coding sequence is TGTGCCAGCGAAGAAAGAAGCTTAGCGAGCACCAATGAGCAGTTCTTC.